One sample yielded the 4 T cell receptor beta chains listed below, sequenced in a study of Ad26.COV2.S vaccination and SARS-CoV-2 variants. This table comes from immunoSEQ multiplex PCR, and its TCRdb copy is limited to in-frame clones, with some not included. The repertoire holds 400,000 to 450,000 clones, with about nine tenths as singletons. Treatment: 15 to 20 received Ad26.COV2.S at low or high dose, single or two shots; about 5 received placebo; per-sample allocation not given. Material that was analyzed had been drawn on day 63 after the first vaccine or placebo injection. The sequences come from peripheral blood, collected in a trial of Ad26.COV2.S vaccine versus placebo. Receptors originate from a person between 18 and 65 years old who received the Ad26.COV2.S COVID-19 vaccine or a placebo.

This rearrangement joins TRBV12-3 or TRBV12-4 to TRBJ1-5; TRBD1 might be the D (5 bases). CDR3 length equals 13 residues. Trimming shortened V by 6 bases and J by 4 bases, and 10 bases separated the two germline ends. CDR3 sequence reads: CASRGQTNQPQHF. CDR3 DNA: TGTGCCAGCAGAGGACAAACAAATCAGCCCCAGCATTTT.

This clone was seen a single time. The CDR3 nucleotides read TGTGCCAGCAGCCAGGCGGGCACTGAAGCTTTCTTT. Translating gives CASSQAGTEAFF. The chain employs TRBV3-1 (or the pseudogene TRBV3-2) and TRBJ1-1; D is undetermined. Germline values: CDR1 LGHDT, CDR2 YNNKEL (reference sequence). Deletions cut 3 bases from V and 4 bases from J, with 6 bases between. The CDR3 length is 12 residues.

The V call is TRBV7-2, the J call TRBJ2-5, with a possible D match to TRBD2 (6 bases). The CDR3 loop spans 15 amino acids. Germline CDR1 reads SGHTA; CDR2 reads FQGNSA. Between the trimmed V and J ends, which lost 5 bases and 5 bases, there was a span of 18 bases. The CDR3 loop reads CASSPQRASAETQYF. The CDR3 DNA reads TGTGCCAGCAGCCCGCAGCGGGCTAGCGCGGAGACCCAGTACTTC.

For the CDR3, the DNA is TGTGCCAGCAGTTATGCGCGGGGCCAGCCTTCACCCCTCCACTTT. Amino acids: CASSYARGQPSPLHF. The rearrangement uses TRBV6-6 and TRBJ1-6; tentatively, D is TRBD1 (5 bases). Germline assignment: CDR1 MNHNY and CDR2 SVGAGI (reference sequence). This CDR3 is 15 amino acids long. V was shortened by 3 bases and J by 9 bases, with 15 bases between the two germline ends.